This record looks at one T cell receptor beta chain sequence and its context. Sequenced by immunoSEQ multiplex PCR; TCRdb stores in-frame clones only, minus some. The sample has tens of thousands of clones, more than 85% seen once; the top ten hold under 0.5%. Germline values: CDR1 LNHNV, CDR2 YYDKDF (reference sequence). The CDR3 sequence is 14 residues long. The ends lost 6 bases at V and 6 bases at J; junction bases unmatched: 4. The data were obtained in a study of technical replicates of blood from a few donors. This sequence joins TRBV15 and TRBJ2-1, with 11 bases aligning to TRBD2. The source material was T cells isolated from PBMCs. This TCR came from a human donor in good health. Some clones in this sample may be carry-over from other donors' samples. The CDR3 protein is CATRRLAGGNEQFF. Written as DNA, the CDR3 is TGTGCCACCAGGCGGCTAGCGGGAGGCAATGAGCAGTTCTTC.